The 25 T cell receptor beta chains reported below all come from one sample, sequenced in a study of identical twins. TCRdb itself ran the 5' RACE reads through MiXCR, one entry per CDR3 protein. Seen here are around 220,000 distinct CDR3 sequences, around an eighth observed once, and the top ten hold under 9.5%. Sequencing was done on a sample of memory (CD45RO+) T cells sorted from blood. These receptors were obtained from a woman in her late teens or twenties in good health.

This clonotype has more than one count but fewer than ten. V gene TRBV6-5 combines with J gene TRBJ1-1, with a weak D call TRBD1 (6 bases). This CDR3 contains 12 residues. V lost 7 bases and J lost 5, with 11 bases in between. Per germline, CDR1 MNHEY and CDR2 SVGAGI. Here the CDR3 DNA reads TGTGCCAGCACCTCCGGGACAACTGAAGCTTTCTTT. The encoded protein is CASTSGTTEAFF.

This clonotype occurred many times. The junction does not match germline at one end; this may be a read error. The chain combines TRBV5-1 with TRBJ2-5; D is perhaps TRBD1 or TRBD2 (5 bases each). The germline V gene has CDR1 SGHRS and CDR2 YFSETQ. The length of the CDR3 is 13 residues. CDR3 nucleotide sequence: TGTGCCAGCAGTCTTCAGGGAGAAGAGACCCAGTACTTC. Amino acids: CASSLQGEETQYF.

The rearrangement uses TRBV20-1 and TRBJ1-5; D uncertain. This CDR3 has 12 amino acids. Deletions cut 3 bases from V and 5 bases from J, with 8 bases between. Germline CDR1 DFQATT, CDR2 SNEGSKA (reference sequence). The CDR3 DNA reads TGCAGTGCTAGGAGGGCAGATCAGCCCCAGCATTTT. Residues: CSARRADQPQHF.

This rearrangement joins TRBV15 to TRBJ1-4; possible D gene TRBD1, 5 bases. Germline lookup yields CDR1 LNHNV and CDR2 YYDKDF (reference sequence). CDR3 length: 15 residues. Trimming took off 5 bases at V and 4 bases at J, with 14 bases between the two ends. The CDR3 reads CATSLGNRINEKLFF. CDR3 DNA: TGTGCCACCAGCCTTGGGAACAGGATTAATGAAAAACTGTTTTTT.

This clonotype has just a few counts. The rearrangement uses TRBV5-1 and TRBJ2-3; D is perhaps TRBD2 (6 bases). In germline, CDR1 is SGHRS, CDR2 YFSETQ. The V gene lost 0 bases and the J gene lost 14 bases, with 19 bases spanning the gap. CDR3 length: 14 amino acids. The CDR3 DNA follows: TGCGCCAGCAGCTTGGAAGGTTCGGGAGATTTATGGTATTTT. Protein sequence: CASSLEGSGDLWYF.

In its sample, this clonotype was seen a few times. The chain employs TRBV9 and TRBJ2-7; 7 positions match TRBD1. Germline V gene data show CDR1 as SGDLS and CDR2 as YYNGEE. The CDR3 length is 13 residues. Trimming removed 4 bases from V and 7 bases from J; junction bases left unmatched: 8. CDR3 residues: CASSPGTEYEQYF. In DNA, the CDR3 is TGTGCCAGCAGCCCCGGGACAGAGTATGAGCAGTACTTC.

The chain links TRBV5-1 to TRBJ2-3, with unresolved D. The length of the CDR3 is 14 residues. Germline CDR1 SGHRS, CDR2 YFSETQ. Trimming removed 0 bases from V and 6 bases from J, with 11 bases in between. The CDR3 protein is CASSLEGSYDTQYF. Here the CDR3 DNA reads TGCGCCAGCAGCTTGGAAGGAAGTTACGATACGCAGTATTTT.

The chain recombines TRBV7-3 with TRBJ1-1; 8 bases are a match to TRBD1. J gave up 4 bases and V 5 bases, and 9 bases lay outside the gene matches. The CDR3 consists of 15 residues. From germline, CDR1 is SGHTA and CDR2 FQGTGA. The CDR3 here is CASSPGTGRGTEAFF. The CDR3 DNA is TGTGCCAGCAGCCCGGGGACAGGACGGGGCACTGAAGCTTTCTTT.

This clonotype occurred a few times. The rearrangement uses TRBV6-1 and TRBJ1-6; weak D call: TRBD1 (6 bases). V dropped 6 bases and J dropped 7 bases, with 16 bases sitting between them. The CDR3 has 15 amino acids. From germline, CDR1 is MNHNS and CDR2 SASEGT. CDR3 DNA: TGTGCCAGCAGAGCCAGGGGAGAAGGGAATTCACCCCTCCACTTT. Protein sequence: CASRARGEGNSPLHF.

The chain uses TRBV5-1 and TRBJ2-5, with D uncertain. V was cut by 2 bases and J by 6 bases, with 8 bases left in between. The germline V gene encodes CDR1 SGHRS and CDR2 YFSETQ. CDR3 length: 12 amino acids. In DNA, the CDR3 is TGCGCCAGCAGCTTACAACAACAGACCCAGTACTTC. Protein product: CASSLQQQTQYF.

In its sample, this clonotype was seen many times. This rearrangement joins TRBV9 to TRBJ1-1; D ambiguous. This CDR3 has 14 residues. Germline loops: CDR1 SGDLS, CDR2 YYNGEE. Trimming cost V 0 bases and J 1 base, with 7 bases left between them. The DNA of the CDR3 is TGTGCCAGCAGCGTAGACCCGGAGAACACTGAAGCTTTCTTT. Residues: CASSVDPENTEAFF.

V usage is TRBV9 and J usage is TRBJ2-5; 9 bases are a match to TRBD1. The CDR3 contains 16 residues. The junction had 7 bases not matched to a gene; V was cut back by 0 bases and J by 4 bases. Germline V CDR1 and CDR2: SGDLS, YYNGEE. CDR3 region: CASSVVGQGHGETQYF. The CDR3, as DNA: TGTGCCAGCAGCGTAGTGGGACAGGGTCACGGAGAGACCCAGTACTTC.

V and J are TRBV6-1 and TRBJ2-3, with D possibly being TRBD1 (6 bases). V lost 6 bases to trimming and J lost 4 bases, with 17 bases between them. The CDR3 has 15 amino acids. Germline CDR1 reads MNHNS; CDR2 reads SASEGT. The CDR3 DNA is TGTGCCAGCAGCACTGGACAGACGAACGCAGATACGCAGTATTTT. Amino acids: CASSTGQTNADTQYF.

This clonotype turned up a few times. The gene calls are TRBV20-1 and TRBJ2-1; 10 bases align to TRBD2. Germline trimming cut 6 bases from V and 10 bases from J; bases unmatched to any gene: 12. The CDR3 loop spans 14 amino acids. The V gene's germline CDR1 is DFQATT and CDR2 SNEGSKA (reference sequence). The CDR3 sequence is CSATGTSAELEQFF. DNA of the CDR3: TGCAGTGCAACCGGGACTAGCGCCGAATTGGAGCAGTTCTTC.

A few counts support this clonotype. DNA for the CDR3: TGCAGTGCTACCCTCCGGGACGGGTCGTACGAGCAGTACTTC. It yields the protein CSATLRDGSYEQYF. V and J are TRBV20-1 and TRBJ2-7; D is tentatively TRBD1 or TRBD2 (5 bases each). The V end was cut by 4 bases, the J end by 4 bases, with 17 bases between. The CDR3 totals 14 residues. Germline V gene lookup returns CDR1 DFQATT and CDR2 SNEGSKA (reference sequence).

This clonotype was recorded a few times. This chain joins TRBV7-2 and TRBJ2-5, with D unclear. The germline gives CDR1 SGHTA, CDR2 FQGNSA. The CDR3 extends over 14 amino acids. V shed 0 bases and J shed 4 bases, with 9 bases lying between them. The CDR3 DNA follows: TGTGCCAGCAGCTTAGCCTCTAGAAGAGAGACCCAGTACTTC. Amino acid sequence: CASSLASRRETQYF.

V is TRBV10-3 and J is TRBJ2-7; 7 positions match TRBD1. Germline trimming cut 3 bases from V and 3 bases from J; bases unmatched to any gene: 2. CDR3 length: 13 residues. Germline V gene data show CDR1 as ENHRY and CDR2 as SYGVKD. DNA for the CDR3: TGTGCCATCAGTGAAGGGACAGACTACGAGCAGTACTTC. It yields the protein CAISEGTDYEQYF.

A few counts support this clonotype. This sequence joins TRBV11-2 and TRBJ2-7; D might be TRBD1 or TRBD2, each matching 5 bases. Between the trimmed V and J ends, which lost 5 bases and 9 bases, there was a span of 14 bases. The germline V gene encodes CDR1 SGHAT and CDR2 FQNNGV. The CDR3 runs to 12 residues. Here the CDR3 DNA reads TGTGCCAGCAGCCTCACCGGGACGGTGCAGTACTTC. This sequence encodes CASSLTGTVQYF. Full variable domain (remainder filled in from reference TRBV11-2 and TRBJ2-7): EAGVAQSPRYKIIEKRQSVAFWCNPISGHATLYWYQQILGQGPKLLIQFQNNGVVDDSQLPKDRFSAERLKGVDSTLKIQPAKLEDSAVYLCASSLTGTVQYFGPGTRLTVT.

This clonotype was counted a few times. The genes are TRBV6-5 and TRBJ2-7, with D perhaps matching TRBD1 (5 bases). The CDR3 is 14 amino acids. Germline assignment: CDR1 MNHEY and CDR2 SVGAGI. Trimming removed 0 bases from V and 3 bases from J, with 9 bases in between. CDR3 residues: CASSYSRQNYEQYF. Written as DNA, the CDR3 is TGTGCCAGCAGTTACTCACGACAGAACTACGAGCAGTACTTC.

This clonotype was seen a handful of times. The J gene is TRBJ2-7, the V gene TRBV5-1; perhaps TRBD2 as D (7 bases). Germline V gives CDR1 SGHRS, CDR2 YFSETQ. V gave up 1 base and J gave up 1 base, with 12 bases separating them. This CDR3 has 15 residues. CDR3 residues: CASSLLRGASYEQYF. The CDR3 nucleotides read TGCGCCAGCAGCTTGTTACGGGGGGCTTCCTACGAGCAGTACTTC. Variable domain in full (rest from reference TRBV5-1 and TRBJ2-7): KAGVTQTPRYLIKTRGQQVTLSCSPISGHRSVSWYQQTPGQGLQFLFEYFSETQRNKGNFPGRFSGRQFSNSRSEMNVSTLELGDSALYLCASSLLRGASYEQYFGPGTRLTVT.

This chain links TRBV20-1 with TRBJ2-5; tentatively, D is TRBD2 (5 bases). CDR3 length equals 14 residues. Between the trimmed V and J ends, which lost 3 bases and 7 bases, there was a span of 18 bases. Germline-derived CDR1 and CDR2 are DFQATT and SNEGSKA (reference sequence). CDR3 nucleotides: TGCAGTGCTAGTGATCCTAAACCTGGAGGGACCCAGTACTTC. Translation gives CSASDPKPGGTQYF.

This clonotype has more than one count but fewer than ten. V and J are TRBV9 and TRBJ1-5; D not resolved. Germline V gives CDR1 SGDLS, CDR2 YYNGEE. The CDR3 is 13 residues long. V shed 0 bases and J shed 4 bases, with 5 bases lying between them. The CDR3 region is CASSVGPNQPQHF. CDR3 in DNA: TGTGCCAGCAGCGTAGGCCCAAATCAGCCCCAGCATTTT.

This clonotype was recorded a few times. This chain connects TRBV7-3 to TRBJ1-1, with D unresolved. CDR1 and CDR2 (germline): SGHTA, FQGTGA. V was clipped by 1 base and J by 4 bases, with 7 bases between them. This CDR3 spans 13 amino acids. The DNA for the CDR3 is TGTGCCAGCAGCTTAAGCCAAAGCACTGAAGCTTTCTTT. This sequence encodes CASSLSQSTEAFF.

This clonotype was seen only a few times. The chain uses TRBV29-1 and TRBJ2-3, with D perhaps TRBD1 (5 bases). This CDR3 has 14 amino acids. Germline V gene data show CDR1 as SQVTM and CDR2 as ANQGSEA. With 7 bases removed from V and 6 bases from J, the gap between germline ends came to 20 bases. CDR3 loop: CSGAQGMVGDTQYF. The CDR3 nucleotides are TGCAGCGGCGCGCAGGGCATGGTGGGGGATACGCAGTATTTT.

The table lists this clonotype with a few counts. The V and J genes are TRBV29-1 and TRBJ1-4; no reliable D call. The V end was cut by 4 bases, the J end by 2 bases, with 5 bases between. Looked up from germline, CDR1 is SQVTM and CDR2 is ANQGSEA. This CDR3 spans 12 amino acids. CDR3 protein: CSVAVTNEKLFF. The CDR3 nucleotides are TGCAGCGTTGCCGTGACTAATGAAAAACTGTTTTTT.